The 17 T cell receptor beta chains below all came from one sample that was sequenced in a study of blood T cell repertoires in COVID-19. The table came from immunoSEQ multiplex PCR; TCRdb's copy has only in-frame clones and leaves some out. The table lists fewer than 300,000 clones, 88% of them singletons, with around 0.8% in the top ten. The specimen sequenced was peripheral blood. The receptors derive from a woman between 25 and 40 years old with acute or convalescent COVID-19.

This clone was seen a few times. V gene TRBV6-2 or TRBV6-3 combines with J gene TRBJ2-7; D is unresolved. V lost 6 bases, J lost 2 bases, and 5 bases lay in between. Germline V gene data show CDR1 as MNHEY and CDR2 as SVGEGT. The CDR3 spans 11 residues. CDR3 DNA: TGTGCCAGCAGCGCGACCTACGAGCAGTACTTC. It specifies CASSATYEQYF.

The chain is built from TRBV9 and TRBJ2-7; 10 nucleotides line up with TRBD1. V was pared by 3 bases and J by 3 bases, with 3 bases of the junction left unmatched. The CDR3 has 14 residues. Looked up from germline, CDR1 is SGDLS and CDR2 is YYNGEE. In DNA form, the CDR3 reads TGTGCCAGCAGCGGCCGGGACAGGGGCTACGAGCAGTACTTC. Translated, it gives CASSGRDRGYEQYF.

V gene TRBV4-3 combines with J gene TRBJ2-7, with D maybe TRBD1 (6 bases). Per germline, CDR1 LGHNA and CDR2 YSLEER. V lost 1 base and J lost 6, with 10 bases in between. The CDR3 loop spans 13 amino acids. The CDR3 sequence is CASSQAQGREQYF. CDR3 DNA sequence: TGCGCCAGCAGCCAAGCTCAGGGGCGCGAGCAGTACTTC.

The V and J genes are TRBV11-3 and TRBJ2-1, with 10 bases identical to TRBD2. Germline V CDR1 and CDR2: SGHNT, YENEEA. The J segment lost 2 bases and the V segment lost 6 bases, leaving 16 bases of the junction unmatched. This CDR3 spans 19 amino acids. CDR3 DNA: TGTGCCAGCAGAAGTGGGGGGGCTAGCGGGAGTTCGACCTACAATGAGCAGTTCTTC. Its translation: CASRSGGASGSSTYNEQFF.

The chain carries TRBV30 and TRBJ2-1; 12 bases fit TRBD2. The CDR3 covers 14 residues. CDR1 is GTSNPN, CDR2 SVGIG, per germline (reference sequence). V lost 0 bases and J lost 8; bases outside the gene matches: 2. The CDR3 sequence is CAWSVGLAGYEQFF. As DNA, the CDR3 is TGTGCCTGGAGTGTCGGACTAGCGGGATATGAGCAGTTCTTC. The whole variable domain, filled in from reference TRBV30 and TRBJ2-1, reads SQTIHQWPATLVQPVGSPLSLECTVEGTSNPNLYWYRQAAGRGLQLLFYSVGIGQISSEVPQNLSASRPQDRQFILSSKKLLLSDSGFYLCAWSVGLAGYEQFFGPGTRLTVL.

The table lists this clone with a count of one. The CDR3 DNA reads as TGCGCCAGCAGCAGGGACAGGGGGCTGACAGATACGCAGTATTTT. It encodes CASSRDRGLTDTQYF. The chain carries TRBV5-1 and TRBJ2-3, with TRBD1 matching 12 bases. Unmatched junction bases numbered 3, after V lost 4 bases and J lost 3 bases. The germline V gene encodes CDR1 SGHRS and CDR2 YFSETQ. The CDR3 sequence is 15 residues long. Together with reference TRBV5-1 and TRBJ2-3, the CDR3 gives the full variable domain: KAGVTQTPRYLIKTRGQQVTLSCSPISGHRSVSWYQQTPGQGLQFLFEYFSETQRNKGNFPGRFSGRQFSNSRSEMNVSTLELGDSALYLCASSRDRGLTDTQYFGPGTRLTVL.

This CDR3 reads CASSEGALNTEAFF. The CDR3 coding sequence is TGTGCCAGCAGTGAGGGGGCACTGAACACTGAAGCTTTCTTT. The chain carries TRBV6-1 and TRBJ1-1; the D gene is possibly TRBD1 (6 bases). The germline V and J ends were trimmed by 3 bases and 0 bases, with 8 bases remaining between them. Germline V gives CDR1 MNHNS, CDR2 SASEGT. CDR3 length: 14 residues.

V usage is TRBV7-2 and J usage is TRBJ1-5, with D possibly matching TRBD1 (5 bases). The germline CDR1 and CDR2 sequences are SGHTA and FQGNSA. This CDR3 has 14 amino acids. V was cut by 1 base and J by 9 bases, with 13 bases left in between. This chain's CDR3 is CASSLGQGNLPQHF. The CDR3 bases are TGTGCCAGCAGCTTAGGGCAGGGAAACTTGCCCCAGCATTTT.

This clone has a handful of counts. This chain connects TRBV6-5 to TRBJ2-7, with TRBD1 matching over 8 bases. Trimming cost V 4 bases and J 3 bases; bases outside gene matches: 11. Germline CDR1 is MNHEY and CDR2 is SVGAGI. CDR3 length: 16 amino acids. This CDR3 reads CASSSLRTGPIYEQYF. The CDR3 DNA reads TGTGCCAGCAGTTCTCTGCGGACAGGGCCTATCTACGAGCAGTACTTC.

The CDR3 spells CASSFSGGETQYF. CDR3 nucleotides: TGTGCCAGCAGCTTTTCGGGGGGGGAGACCCAGTACTTC. The chain uses TRBV11-3 and TRBJ2-5, with TRBD2 identical over 8 bases. The CDR3 extends over 13 amino acids. Per germline, CDR1 SGHNT and CDR2 YENEEA. Trimming at V came to 3 bases and at J to 5 bases, leaving 2 bases not matched to a gene.

This clone was counted many times. This chain joins TRBV19 and TRBJ2-7, with TRBD1 as a possible D gene (6 bases). The CDR3 spans 13 residues. Trimming removed 5 bases from V and 1 base from J, with 9 bases in between. Germline loops: CDR1 LNHDA, CDR2 SQIVND (reference sequence). CDR3 DNA: TGTGCCAGTAGTTTTGGACAGTCCTACGAGCAGTACTTC. Translated: CASSFGQSYEQYF.

This chain links TRBV24-1 with TRBJ2-1, with 12 bases identical to TRBD1. V shed 4 bases, J shed 9 bases, and the junction held 6 bases outside the gene matches. Germline CDR1 reads KGHDR; CDR2 reads SFDVKD. The CDR3 covers 15 residues. The CDR3 spells CATSDPGTGGGEQFF. DNA for the CDR3: TGTGCCACCAGTGACCCCGGGACAGGGGGCGGTGAGCAGTTCTTC.

This sequence joins TRBV9 and TRBJ2-3; no firm D call. This CDR3 spans 15 amino acids. Trimming left V 2 bases short and J 3 bases short, with 13 bases between. Germline V gene lookup returns CDR1 SGDLS and CDR2 YYNGEE. CDR3 nucleotide sequence: TGTGCCAGCAGCGTGACAAGGTTATTAACAGATACGCAGTATTTT. This encodes CASSVTRLLTDTQYF.

The J gene is TRBJ2-3, the V gene TRBV10-3; D is uncertain. V dropped 5 bases and J dropped 4 bases, with 7 bases sitting between them. The CDR3 contains 12 residues. Germline V lookup: CDR1 ENHRY, CDR2 SYGVKD. CDR3 sequence (DNA): TGTGCCATCAGTCCCGGTGCAGATACGCAGTATTTT. The encoded protein is CAISPGADTQYF.

The chain employs TRBV7-9 and TRBJ2-1; 7 bases fit TRBD2. After removal of 3 bases from V and 2 bases from J, the junction contained 4 bases not matched to a gene. The CDR3 runs 15 residues. CDR1 is SEHNR, CDR2 FQNEAQ, per germline (reference sequence). CDR3 nucleotides: TGTGCCAGCAGCTTGGGAGGGTTCCCCTACAATGAGCAGTTCTTC. Translation gives CASSLGGFPYNEQFF. Combining the CDR3 with reference TRBV7-9 and TRBJ2-1 gives the whole variable domain DTGVSQNPRHKITKRGQNVTFRCDPISEHNRLYWYRQTLGQGPEFLTYFQNEAQLEKSRLLSDRFSAERPKGSFSTLEIQRTEQGDSAMYLCASSLGGFPYNEQFFGPGTRLTVL.

The chain is built from TRBV19 and TRBJ1-5, with 7 bases fitting TRBD1. V shed 5 bases and J 1 base; nucleotides not matched to a gene: 8. Germline CDR1 reads LNHDA; CDR2 reads SQIVND (reference sequence). This CDR3 comprises 16 residues. The CDR3, as DNA: TGTGCCAGTAGTGCCAGCCGACAGGGCAGCAATCAGCCCCAGCATTTT. Translating gives CASSASRQGSNQPQHF.

The rearrangement links TRBV3-1 (or the pseudogene TRBV3-2) to TRBJ2-1, with TRBD2 identical over 15 bases. The V and J ends lost 3 bases and 4 bases, in that order; junction bases with no gene match: 4. The germline V gene has CDR1 LGHDT and CDR2 YNNKEL (reference sequence). The CDR3 loop spans 17 amino acids. In DNA, the CDR3 is TGTGCCAGCAGCCAGCCCGGGACTAGCGGGAGGTACAATGAGCAGTTCTTC. As protein: CASSQPGTSGRYNEQFF.